The 9 T cell receptor beta chains reported below all come from one sample, sequenced in a study of human T cells and chemical hapten exposure. Time point defined: patch test 2, 6 weeks after DPC sensitization. Treatment indicated: therapeutic diphenylcyclopropenone sensitization with weekly scalp DPC. TCRdb analysed the RACE reads with MiXCR anew, one entry per CDR3 protein. The sample carries approximately 92,000 distinct CDR3 sequences, 11% recorded once. The sample here was whole blood, taken in connection with sensitization to the hapten diphenylcyclopropenone (DPC). The source is a woman in her 40s with alopecia areata. Some clones in this sample may be carry-over from other donors' samples.

Written as DNA, the CDR3 is TGTGCCACCCAAGCTCGAAATCAGCCCCAGCATTTT. Amino acid sequence: CATQARNQPQHF. V and J are TRBV10-3 and TRBJ1-5; D is ambiguous. This CDR3 comprises 12 residues. CDR1 and CDR2 from the germline V gene are ENHRY and SYGVKD. The V end was cut by 10 bases, the J end by 4 bases, with 11 bases between.

This clonotype was found many times. V usage is TRBV7-2 and J usage is TRBJ1-2; 7 positions match TRBD1. The junction had 12 bases not matched to a gene; V was cut back by 5 bases and J by 0 bases. Germline V gene lookup returns CDR1 SGHTA and CDR2 FQGNSA. The CDR3 consists of 17 residues. For the CDR3, the DNA is TGTGCCAGCAGCCCCAGGGACAGCAACTTAGCTAACTATGGCTACACCTTC. Protein sequence: CASSPRDSNLANYGYTF.

This clonotype was picked up many times. The V call is TRBV7-8, the J call TRBJ2-7; perhaps TRBD2 as D (6 bases). V lost 3 bases and J lost 6, with 12 bases in between. The CDR3 consists of 13 residues. CDR1 and CDR2 (germline): SGHVS, FQNEAQ. The CDR3 sequence is CASSLREFGEQYF. The CDR3 DNA reads as TGTGCCAGCAGCTTGCGGGAATTCGGCGAGCAGTACTTC.

V gene TRBV3-1 combines with J gene TRBJ2-5; either TRBD1 or TRBD2 may fit D (5 bases each). V lost 6 bases and J lost 3, with 14 bases in between. The germline gives CDR1 LGHDT, CDR2 YNNKEL (reference sequence). The length of the CDR3 is 14 residues. The CDR3 region has the DNA TGTGCCAGCAGTCCCGTCGGGGCCGAAGAGACCCAGTACTTC. Translating it yields CASSPVGAEETQYF.

This clonotype has at least ten counts. The chain is built from TRBV9 and TRBJ2-7, with 9 bases lining up with TRBD2. Per germline, CDR1 SGDLS and CDR2 YYNGEE. The CDR3 has 17 residues. Germline trimming cut 3 bases from V and 4 bases from J; bases unmatched to any gene: 14. The CDR3 here is CASSDGLAGRGGYEQYF. CDR3 DNA: TGTGCCAGCAGCGACGGTCTAGCGGGACGAGGGGGGTACGAGCAGTACTTC.

This clonotype showed up just a few times. The chain recombines TRBV28 with TRBJ2-7, with 10 bases matching TRBD2. The CDR3 extends over 15 amino acids. Trimming at V came to 4 bases and at J to 5 bases, leaving 8 bases not matched to a gene. Germline CDR1 is MDHEN and CDR2 is SYDVKM. The DNA for the CDR3 is TGTGCCAGCAGTTCTTCACCGGGACTAGCGCACGAGCAGTACTTC. This gives the protein CASSSSPGLAHEQYF.

This clonotype was seen a handful of times. CDR3 in amino acids: CASAQGDTEAFF. In DNA, the CDR3 is TGTGCCAGTGCCCAAGGGGACACTGAAGCTTTCTTT. The V call is TRBV9, the J call TRBJ1-1; possibly TRBD1 for D (5 bases). V was clipped by 8 bases and J by 3 bases, with 11 bases between them. This CDR3 has 12 residues. Germline CDR1 is SGDLS and CDR2 is YYNGEE.

CDR3 region: CASRAPPTGEQFF. CDR3 DNA sequence: TGTGCCAGCAGAGCTCCTCCTACGGGTGAGCAGTTCTTC. The chain links TRBV2 to TRBJ2-1; D uncertain. The CDR3 has 13 amino acids. V was cut by 6 bases and J by 9 bases, with 15 bases left in between. Germline V lookup: CDR1 SNHLY, CDR2 FYNNEI.

This clonotype showed up many times. The rearrangement joins TRBV20-1 to TRBJ1-1, with no clear D. CDR3 length equals 13 residues. V was clipped by 6 bases and J by 6 bases, with 17 bases between them. The germline V gene encodes CDR1 DFQATT and CDR2 SNEGSKA (reference sequence). CDR3 residues: CSAPGSPGAEAFF. CDR3 DNA sequence: TGCAGTGCACCGGGGTCCCCAGGCGCTGAAGCTTTCTTT.